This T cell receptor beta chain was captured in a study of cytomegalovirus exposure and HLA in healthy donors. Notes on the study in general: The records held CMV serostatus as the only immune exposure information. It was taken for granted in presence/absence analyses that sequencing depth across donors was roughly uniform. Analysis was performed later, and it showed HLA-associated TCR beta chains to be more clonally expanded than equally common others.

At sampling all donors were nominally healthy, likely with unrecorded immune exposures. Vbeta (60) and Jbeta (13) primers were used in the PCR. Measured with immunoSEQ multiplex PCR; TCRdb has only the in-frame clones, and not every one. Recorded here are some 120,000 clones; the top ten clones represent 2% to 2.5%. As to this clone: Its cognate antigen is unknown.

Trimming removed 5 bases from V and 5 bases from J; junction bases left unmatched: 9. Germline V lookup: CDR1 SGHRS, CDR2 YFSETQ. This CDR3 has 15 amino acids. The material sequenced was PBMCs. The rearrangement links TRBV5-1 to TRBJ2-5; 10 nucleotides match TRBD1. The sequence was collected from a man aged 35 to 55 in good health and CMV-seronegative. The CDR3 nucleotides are TGCGCCAGCAGTGGGGACAGGGGAGAATGGGAGACCCAGTACTTC. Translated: CASSGDRGEWETQYF.